This T cell receptor beta chain was documented in a study of shared clonotypes between healthy human individuals. TCRdb keeps only in-frame clones here, not all; method: immunoSEQ multiplex PCR. The table has 1.4 million or so clones, just under 99% seen once; the top ten hold 0.36%. The V end was cut by 4 bases, the J end by 6 bases, with 19 bases between. Looked up from germline, CDR1 is SGHTS and CDR2 is YDEGEE. The CDR3 covers 15 residues. The study drew all its donors from Caucasian adults living in Nashville, Tennessee. The sequence was collected from a man under 40 in good health. Sequencing was done on a sample of naive CD4+ T cells sorted from blood. Subset reported: CD45RA+ positively selected. The chain combines TRBV5-8 with TRBJ1-1; the D gene is possibly TRBD1 (6 bases). This chain's CDR3 is CASSRVTGNLPEAFF. The DNA of the CDR3 is TGTGCCAGCAGCCGGGTGACAGGAAACCTTCCTGAAGCTTTCTTT.